The 29 T cell receptor beta chains in this list originate from one sample, sequenced in a study of blood T cell repertoires in COVID-19. Profiled with immunoSEQ multiplex PCR; TCRdb holds only in-frame clones, not every one. In the table there are around 250,000 clones, around 83% of which are singletons. The sample taken for sequencing was peripheral blood. Every receptor here comes from a woman aged 18-29 years with acute or convalescent COVID-19.

The genes are TRBV18 and TRBJ2-5; 7 bases are a match to TRBD1. CDR3 size: 15 residues. Germline CDR1 reads KGHSH; CDR2 reads LQKENI. V shed 5 bases, J shed 5 bases, and the junction held 11 bases outside the gene matches. CDR3 in amino acids: CASSTTGNRGETQYF. CDR3 sequence (DNA): TGTGCCAGCTCAACGACAGGGAATAGAGGGGAGACCCAGTACTTC. The full variable domain, its missing parts supplied by reference TRBV18 and TRBJ2-5, is NAGVMQNPRHLVRRRGQEARLRCSPMKGHSHVYWYRQLPEEGLKFMVYLQKENIIDESGMPKERFSAEFPKEGPSILRIQQVVRGDSAAYFCASSTTGNRGETQYFGPGTRLLVL.

In nucleotides, the CDR3 is TGTGCCAGCAGTTTTATGACTAGCGGGAGGGCCGTAGATACGCAGTATTTT. As protein: CASSFMTSGRAVDTQYF. The V gene is TRBV28, the J gene TRBJ2-3; 14 nucleotides agree with TRBD2. The CDR3 is 17 amino acids. Germline-derived CDR1 and CDR2 are MDHEN and SYDVKM. The V segment lost 3 bases and the J segment 5 bases; nucleotides outside the gene matches: 7.

V usage is TRBV6-2 or TRBV6-3 and J usage is TRBJ2-7; TRBD2 matches 10 bases. The CDR3 has 15 amino acids. The J segment lost 2 bases and the V segment lost 5 bases, leaving 6 bases of the junction unmatched. The germline V gene encodes CDR1 MNHEY and CDR2 SVGEGT. CDR3 DNA sequence: TGTGCCAGCAGTGGACTGGGACTAGCGACCTACGAGCAGTACTTC. Amino acid sequence: CASSGLGLATYEQYF.

This sequence joins TRBV7-3 and TRBJ1-1, with D perhaps TRBD1 (6 bases). The CDR3 covers 14 residues. Germline V gene data show CDR1 as SGHTA and CDR2 as FQGTGA. V was cut by 2 bases and J by 1 base, with 8 bases left in between. DNA of the CDR3: TGTGCCAGCAGCTTATCGGGACAGAACACTGAAGCTTTCTTT. This translates into CASSLSGQNTEAFF.

In this sample, this clone turned up once. The J gene is TRBJ2-7, the V gene TRBV10-2; possible D gene TRBD2, 6 bases. Per germline, CDR1 WSHSY and CDR2 SAAADI. V lost 3 bases and J lost 5, with 8 bases in between. The CDR3 contains 12 residues. The CDR3 sequence: CASSDGGNEQYF. CDR3 bases: TGCGCCAGCAGTGACGGGGGAAACGAGCAGTACTTC.

V and J are TRBV18 and TRBJ1-4; tentative D call: TRBD1 (6 bases). Germline assignment: CDR1 KGHSH and CDR2 LQKENI. Trimming shortened V by 8 bases and J by 3 bases, and 13 bases separated the two germline ends. The CDR3 is made up of 14 amino acids. The CDR3: CASGSQGPNEKLFF. CDR3 nucleotides: TGTGCCAGCGGCTCACAGGGTCCTAATGAAAAACTGTTTTTT.

The V call is TRBV19, the J call TRBJ2-7; 8 bases agree with TRBD2. Germline CDR1 is LNHDA and CDR2 is SQIVND (reference sequence). Losses at the gene ends were 5 bases for V and 2 bases for J; bases not matched to a gene: 8. This CDR3 region has 15 residues. In DNA, the CDR3 is TGTGCCAGTAGTGTCTTGGCGGGAGGCCCCTACGAGCAGTACTTC. It codes for CASSVLAGGPYEQYF.

J is TRBJ1-6 and V is TRBV5-1; TRBD1 is a possible D gene (5 bases). CDR3 length: 14 amino acids. The germline V gene encodes CDR1 SGHRS and CDR2 YFSETQ. The ends were cut back, 4 bases at V and 7 bases at J, with 12 bases in the middle. The CDR3 nucleotides read TGCGCCAGCAGCATCGGGACTGGGAATTCACCCCTCCACTTT. Its translation is CASSIGTGNSPLHF.

The chain combines TRBV4-3 with TRBJ2-7; D perhaps matches TRBD2 (5 bases). V was pared by 1 base and J by 0 bases, with 10 bases between. This CDR3 has 15 amino acids. CDR1 is LGHNA and CDR2 is YSLEER in the germline V gene. CDR3 nucleotide sequence: TGCGCCAGCAGCCAAGTTCCGGGGAGCTCCTACGAGCAGTACTTC. Its protein product is CASSQVPGSSYEQYF.

This chain connects TRBV27 to TRBJ1-1, with D unresolved. V lost 5 bases and J lost 1, with 11 bases in between. There are 14 residues in the CDR3. Germline loops: CDR1 MNHEY, CDR2 SMNVEV (reference sequence). The CDR3 reads CASSPHPGNTEAFF. The CDR3, as DNA: TGTGCCAGCAGTCCCCACCCAGGGAACACTGAAGCTTTCTTT.

This clone was seen a few times. The V call is TRBV4-3, the J call TRBJ2-1; a weak D match, TRBD1 (6 bases). This CDR3 has 13 residues. CDR1 and CDR2 from the germline V gene are LGHNA and YSLEER. With 4 bases removed from V and 2 bases from J, the gap between germline ends came to 6 bases. The CDR3 DNA is TGCGCCAGCAGCCGGACAGCCTACAATGAGCAGTTCTTC. Its translation: CASSRTAYNEQFF.

This clone was found many times. V and J are TRBV4-3 and TRBJ1-6; 9 positions agree with TRBD1. In germline, CDR1 is LGHNA, CDR2 YSLEER. This CDR3 region has 17 residues. The J segment lost 10 bases and the V segment lost 0 bases, leaving 10 bases of the junction unmatched. CDR3 DNA: TGCGCCAGCAGCCAAGATCCTCCGGGACAGGGAGGATCACCCCTCCACTTT. It is translated as CASSQDPPGQGGSPLHF.

V usage is TRBV27 and J usage is TRBJ1-5; D is possibly TRBD1 (6 bases). Trimming took 1 base from V and 6 from J, leaving 13 bases between them. The CDR3 sequence is 15 residues long. The germline gives CDR1 MNHEY, CDR2 SMNVEV (reference sequence). This CDR3 is CASSLWAGARQPQHF. The CDR3 coding sequence is TGTGCCAGCAGTTTATGGGCAGGGGCTCGTCAGCCCCAGCATTTT.

In nucleotides, the CDR3 is TGTGCCAGTAGTATAGATCTGGGACTAGCGGGAGGCGAGCAGTTCTTC. Its protein is CASSIDLGLAGGEQFF. The gene calls are TRBV19 and TRBJ2-1, with 15 nucleotides matching TRBD2. Germline CDR1 is LNHDA and CDR2 is SQIVND (reference sequence). The CDR3 totals 16 residues. V dropped 0 bases and J dropped 10; count of bases not matched to a gene: 4.

The V gene is TRBV6-2 or TRBV6-3, the J gene TRBJ1-3; no firm D call. Germline V gene sequence: CDR1 MNHEY, CDR2 SVGEGT. V was clipped by 0 bases and J by 4 bases, with 13 bases between them. The length of the CDR3 is 16 residues. DNA of the CDR3: TGTGCCAGCAGTTACTCGATCGGGGTCTACGGAAACACCATATATTTT. Encoded protein: CASSYSIGVYGNTIYF.

This rearrangement joins TRBV5-1 to TRBJ1-3; no clear D. Germline CDR1 SGHRS, CDR2 YFSETQ. The CDR3 has 14 amino acids. V was shortened by 4 bases and J by 3 bases, with 11 bases between the two germline ends. CDR3: CASSQSGFGNTIYF. The CDR3 nucleotides read TGCGCCAGCAGCCAATCGGGTTTTGGAAACACCATATATTTT.

The chain couples TRBV7-9 to TRBJ2-2; D ambiguous. Deletions cut 3 bases from V and 6 bases from J, with 11 bases between. The germline CDR1 and CDR2 sequences are SEHNR and FQNEAQ (reference sequence). The CDR3 consists of 14 residues. The CDR3 nucleotides are TGTGCCAGCAGCTTCTCCCTAGTGGCCGGGGAGCTGTTTTTT. Translating it yields CASSFSLVAGELFF.

The gene calls are TRBV18 and TRBJ2-7, with unresolved D. This CDR3 region has 15 residues. Trimming left V 3 bases short and J 4 bases short, with 16 bases between. Germline V gene lookup returns CDR1 KGHSH and CDR2 LQKENI. CDR3 sequence: CASSPGPRSTYEQYF. For the CDR3, the DNA is TGTGCCAGCTCACCTGGTCCCCGATCCACTTACGAGCAGTACTTC.

This clone was counted once. The CDR3 sequence is CASSYDWDRVAEQYF. CDR3 DNA sequence: TGTGCCAGCAGTTATGATTGGGACAGGGTCGCAGAGCAGTACTTC. This chain joins TRBV6-2 or TRBV6-3 and TRBJ2-7; 9 bases match TRBD1. V lost 3 bases to trimming and J lost 7 bases; unmatched junction nucleotides: 10. The CDR3 is made up of 15 amino acids. CDR1 and CDR2 (germline): MNHEY, SVGEGT.

The rearrangement links TRBV6-5 to TRBJ1-2, with TRBD1 as a possible D gene (5 bases). CDR1 is MNHEY and CDR2 is SVGAGI in the germline V gene. Trimming stripped 0 bases from V and 4 bases from J, with 12 bases between. The CDR3 extends over 15 amino acids. The CDR3 spells CASSYSGGRSYGYTF. CDR3 in DNA: TGTGCCAGCAGTTACTCGGGGGGTCGGTCCTATGGCTACACCTTC.

The count of this clone is one. The chain carries TRBV30 and TRBJ1-5; 10 bases fit TRBD1. CDR1 and CDR2 (germline): GTSNPN, SVGIG (reference sequence). Trimming cost V 1 base and J 6 bases; bases outside gene matches: 0. The CDR3 has 13 amino acids. The CDR3 nucleotides are TGTGCCTGGAGTGGGACAGGGGGTCAGCCCCAGCATTTT. Protein product: CAWSGTGGQPQHF.

V is TRBV11-2 and J is TRBJ2-5; 10 nucleotides match TRBD2. The CDR3 loop spans 15 amino acids. Trimming removed 4 bases from V and 4 bases from J; junction bases left unmatched: 6. CDR1 is SGHAT and CDR2 is FQNNGV in the germline V gene. For the CDR3, the DNA is TGTGCCAGCAGCTCCGACATAGCGGGAGGAGAGACCCAGTACTTC. It encodes CASSSDIAGGETQYF.

V gene TRBV4-1 combines with J gene TRBJ2-7; 11 nucleotides line up with TRBD1. CDR1 is MGHRA, CDR2 YSYEKL, per germline. The CDR3 runs 16 residues. V lost 1 base to trimming and J lost 3 bases; unmatched junction nucleotides: 5. DNA of the CDR3: TGCGCCAGCAGCCAAGCAGGGGGGACAGGGGGCTACGAGCAGTACTTC. It specifies CASSQAGGTGGYEQYF.

The chain has TRBV27 and TRBJ2-7; a possible D gene is TRBD1 (6 bases). Trimming removed 8 bases at V and 5 bases at J, with 16 bases between. Per the germline V gene, CDR1 is MNHEY and CDR2 is SMNVEV (reference sequence). The CDR3 length is 13 residues. The CDR3 is CASRLLGANEQYF. CDR3 bases: TGTGCCAGCCGGCTCTTGGGGGCTAACGAGCAGTACTTC.

CDR3 bases: TGTGCCAGCAGTTACCTAGCGGGAGACAATGAGCAGTTCTTC. Its protein product is CASSYLAGDNEQFF. This chain links TRBV6-6 with TRBJ2-1, with 10 bases lining up with TRBD2. The CDR3 extends over 14 amino acids. CDR1 is MNHNY, CDR2 SVGAGI, per germline (reference sequence). V gave up 2 bases and J gave up 5 bases; unmatched junction bases: 0.

The chain is built from TRBV4-3 and TRBJ2-7; 11 bases line up with TRBD1. J lost 3 bases, V lost 1 base, and 5 bases had no gene match. Germline V gene lookup returns CDR1 LGHNA and CDR2 YSLEER. The CDR3 runs to 16 residues. The CDR3 nucleotides read TGCGCCAGCAGCCAAGTTGCGGGACAGGGGGGCTACGAGCAGTACTTC. Its protein is CASSQVAGQGGYEQYF.

The rearrangement joins TRBV30 to TRBJ2-7; no reliable D call. The CDR3 loop spans 15 amino acids. Germline V gives CDR1 GTSNPN, CDR2 SVGIG (reference sequence). The V end was cut by 0 bases, the J end by 3 bases, with 15 bases between. CDR3 loop: CAWSVLYGGYYEQYF. The CDR3 DNA is TGTGCCTGGAGTGTACTTTATGGCGGCTACTACGAGCAGTACTTC. Full variable domain (remainder filled in from reference TRBV30 and TRBJ2-7): SQTIHQWPATLVQPVGSPLSLECTVEGTSNPNLYWYRQAAGRGLQLLFYSVGIGQISSEVPQNLSASRPQDRQFILSSKKLLLSDSGFYLCAWSVLYGGYYEQYFGPGTRLTVT.

The gene calls are TRBV10-3 and TRBJ2-1, with 10 bases aligning to TRBD1. The J segment lost 5 bases and the V segment lost 9 bases, leaving 7 bases of the junction unmatched. CDR1 is ENHRY, CDR2 SYGVKD, per germline. CDR3 length: 14 amino acids. CDR3 sequence reads: CAMAGTGVNNEQFF. CDR3 DNA: TGTGCCATGGCCGGGACAGGGGTCAACAATGAGCAGTTCTTC.

This clone has just a few counts. The rearrangement uses TRBV12-3 or TRBV12-4 and TRBJ2-7; a weak D match, TRBD2 (6 bases). V lost 6 bases to trimming and J lost 3 bases, with 12 bases between them. There are 13 residues in the CDR3. The CDR3 DNA follows: TGTGCCAGCAGGGGGACGGGGGACTACGAGCAGTACTTC. Its translation is CASRGTGDYEQYF.